These 3 T cell receptor beta chains share one sample of origin, sequenced in a study of blood T cell repertoires in COVID-19. Clones were sequenced by immunoSEQ multiplex PCR, and TCRdb holds only the in-frame ones, with some missing. Of 45,000 to 55,000 clones in the sample, about 90% were seen once. Sequenced: peripheral blood. Receptors were obtained from a man older than 75 with acute or convalescent COVID-19.

The chain carries TRBV29-1 and TRBJ2-3, with TRBD2 as a possible D gene (7 bases). CDR3 length equals 14 residues. The V end lost 7 bases, the J end lost 2 bases, and 16 bases lay between the germline ends. Germline V lookup: CDR1 SQVTM, CDR2 ANQGSEA. CDR3 region: CSAEAGAITDTQYF. The CDR3 DNA follows: TGCAGCGCCGAGGCGGGGGCAATCACAGATACGCAGTATTTT.

This clone was counted a single time. The V call is TRBV27, the J call TRBJ2-2; 7 nucleotides match TRBD1. Germline CDR1 MNHEY, CDR2 SMNVEV (reference sequence). Unmatched junction bases numbered 9, after V lost 7 bases and J lost 1 base. The CDR3 is 16 amino acids. CDR3 bases: TGTGCCAGCAACCAAGGCGCAGGGGGGAACACCGGGGAGCTGTTTTTT. Translation: CASNQGAGGNTGELFF.

The chain combines TRBV29-1 with TRBJ2-7; possible D gene TRBD1, 6 bases. V lost 7 bases and J 5 bases, leaving 15 bases between the germline ends. The V gene's germline CDR1 is SQVTM and CDR2 ANQGSEA. This CDR3 is built from 12 residues. The CDR3: CSGLRGSNEQYF. CDR3 nucleotides: TGCAGCGGCCTCAGGGGCTCAAACGAGCAGTACTTC.